This T cell receptor beta chain was captured by sequencing in a study of blood T cell repertoires in COVID-19. Across the study: Some COVID-19 samples were acute and others convalescent; all came from the United States, Italy and Spain.

Unmatched junction bases numbered 10, after V lost 4 bases and J lost 4 bases. This CDR3 has 17 residues. Germline V gene lookup returns CDR1 LGHDT and CDR2 YNNKEL (reference sequence). Method: immunoSEQ multiplex PCR; TCRdb's copy keeps in-frame clones and lacks some. This table holds hundreds of thousands of clones, around 87% found once. Cohort assignment relied on participant-reported clinical history. The sequence was collected from a man aged 18 to 35 who had recovered from COVID-19. V and J are TRBV3-1 (or the pseudogene TRBV3-2) and TRBJ2-3, with 11 nucleotides matching TRBD2. Sample: PBMCs or T cells enriched from blood (not recorded which). CDR3 sequence reads: CASSRGPLAGEADTQYF. The CDR3 DNA reads TGTGCCAGCAGCCGGGGTCCACTAGCGGGGGAAGCAGATACGCAGTATTTT.